This passage covers 22 T cell receptor beta chains from one sample sequenced in a study of PD-1 blockade in classical Hodgkin lymphoma. Sequencing used immunoSEQ multiplex PCR; TCRdb keeps in-frame clones, though not all of them. The sample lists about 86,000 clones; roughly nine tenths were seen once. All patients relapsed after autologous stem cell transplantation, and brentuximab vedotin exposure varied. Specimen: peripheral blood mononuclear cells (PBMCs), collected at baseline. The receptors stem from a human donor with classical Hodgkin lymphoma.

The rearrangement links TRBV10-2 to TRBJ2-1; D uncertain. CDR3 size: 11 residues. Between the trimmed V and J ends, which lost 3 bases and 7 bases, there was a span of 4 bases. The V gene's germline CDR1 is WSHSY and CDR2 SAAADI. CDR3 residues: CASSERNEQFF. The CDR3 region has the DNA TGCGCCAGCAGTGAAAGGAATGAGCAGTTCTTC.

V is TRBV7-2 and J is TRBJ1-2; D remains unclear. V lost 1 base, J lost 4 bases, and 13 bases lay in between. The length of the CDR3 is 15 residues. Germline V gene data show CDR1 as SGHTA and CDR2 as FQGNSA. The CDR3 region is CASSLDGQAGYGYTF. CDR3 DNA sequence: TGTGCCAGCAGCTTAGATGGGCAGGCTGGCTATGGCTACACCTTC.

V and J are TRBV19 and TRBJ1-1; D call uncertain. The V end lost 1 base, the J end lost 5 bases, and 8 bases lay between the germline ends. Looked up from germline, CDR1 is LNHDA and CDR2 is SQIVND (reference sequence). The CDR3 sequence is 13 residues long. Here the CDR3 DNA reads TGTGCCAGTAGTATAGTCCCGGGGACTGAAGCTTTCTTT. Translated, it gives CASSIVPGTEAFF. The whole variable domain, remainder taken from reference TRBV19 and TRBJ1-1, is DGGITQSPKYLFRKEGQNVTLSCEQNLNHDAMYWYRQDPGQGLRLIYYSQIVNDFQKGDIAEGYSVSREKKESFPLTVTSAQKNPTAFYLCASSIVPGTEAFFGQGTRLTVV.

CDR3 loop: CASSYGQNTEAFF. The DNA of the CDR3 is TGTGCCAGCAGTTACGGACAGAACACTGAAGCTTTCTTT. This sequence joins TRBV6-6 and TRBJ1-1, with D perhaps TRBD1 (5 bases). V lost 2 bases, J lost 1 base, and 5 bases lay in between. The germline gives CDR1 MNHNY, CDR2 SVGAGI (reference sequence). The CDR3 has 13 amino acids.

The rearrangement uses TRBV28 and TRBJ2-7; perhaps TRBD2 as D (6 bases). The CDR3 extends over 14 amino acids. CDR1 and CDR2 (germline): MDHEN, SYDVKM. V lost 6 bases to trimming and J lost 3 bases, with 15 bases between them. The CDR3 coding sequence is TGTGCCAGCAGCCTCCCGGGGCGGGACTACGAGCAGTACTTC. The encoded protein is CASSLPGRDYEQYF.

This rearrangement joins TRBV2 to TRBJ1-2; 7 bases are a match to TRBD1. The germline CDR1 and CDR2 sequences are SNHLY and FYNNEI. The CDR3 is 15 residues long. Losses at the gene ends were 5 bases for V and 5 bases for J; bases not matched to a gene: 11. CDR3 DNA sequence: TGTGCCAGCAGTCCACGGACAGGCCCGCTATATGGCTACACCTTC. Translating it yields CASSPRTGPLYGYTF.

Here the CDR3 DNA reads TGTGCCAGCAGCTCGGGGACTAGCGGGAGGAACGAGCAGTACTTC. It encodes CASSSGTSGRNEQYF. The rearrangement joins TRBV13 to TRBJ2-7; 15 bases map to TRBD2. V trimming: 4 bases; J trimming: 5 bases; junction bases outside the gene matches: 3. In germline, CDR1 is PRHDT, CDR2 FYEKMQ (reference sequence). The CDR3 is made up of 15 amino acids. The full variable domain, its missing parts supplied by reference TRBV13 and TRBJ2-7, is AAGVIQSPRHLIKEKRETATLKCYPIPRHDTVYWYQQGPGQDPQFLISFYEKMQSDKGSIPDRFSAQQFSDYHSELNMSSLELGDSALYFCASSSGTSGRNEQYFGPGTRLTVT.

The V call is TRBV28, the J call TRBJ1-4; D remains ambiguous. CDR3 length: 13 amino acids. The V end was cut by 4 bases, the J end by 3 bases, with 6 bases between. Germline V CDR1 and CDR2: MDHEN, SYDVKM. CDR3 sequence: CASSSPPNEKLFF. CDR3 DNA: TGTGCCAGCAGTTCCCCCCCTAATGAAAAACTGTTTTTT.

V and J are TRBV18 and TRBJ2-3; D possibly matches TRBD1 or TRBD2 (5 bases each). V was cut by 1 base and J by 1 base, with 12 bases left in between. Germline CDR1 is KGHSH and CDR2 is LQKENI. This CDR3 has 16 amino acids. The CDR3 here is CASSPQGLGGTDTQYF. CDR3 DNA sequence: TGTGCCAGCTCACCACAGGGGCTGGGAGGCACAGATACGCAGTATTTT.

The chain recombines TRBV5-5 with TRBJ1-2, with D tentatively TRBD1 (6 bases). This CDR3 region has 17 residues. In germline, CDR1 is SGHKS, CDR2 YYEKEE (reference sequence). Deletions cut 2 bases from V and 6 bases from J, with 23 bases between. CDR3 nucleotide sequence: TGTGCCAGCAGCTTTATGCTAAAGCTAGGGGGGAAGGATGGCTACACCTTC. Protein sequence: CASSFMLKLGGKDGYTF.

J is TRBJ2-1 and V is TRBV4-1, with D possibly called TRBD1 or TRBD2 (5 bases each). Germline lookup yields CDR1 MGHRA and CDR2 YSYEKL. The V and J ends lost 0 bases and 5 bases respectively, with 14 bases between them. The CDR3 sequence is 16 residues long. CDR3 protein: CASSQDRDGTHNEQFF. The CDR3 nucleotides read TGCGCCAGCAGCCAAGATCGGGACGGAACCCACAATGAGCAGTTCTTC.

The rearrangement uses TRBV7-2 and TRBJ2-7, with TRBD2 matching 12 bases. The CDR3 totals 14 residues. Germline lookup yields CDR1 SGHTA and CDR2 FQGNSA. J gave up 5 bases and V 3 bases, and 2 bases lay outside the gene matches. The CDR3 region has the DNA TGTGCCAGCAGCTTTCTAGCGGGAGGGGACGAGCAGTACTTC. This translates into CASSFLAGGDEQYF.

The chain links TRBV5-1 to TRBJ1-4; D call uncertain. Trimming left V 0 bases short and J 0 bases short, with 6 bases between. CDR1 is SGHRS and CDR2 is YFSETQ in the germline V gene. The CDR3 runs to 15 residues. The CDR3 loop reads CASSLGAATNEKLFF. As DNA, the CDR3 is TGCGCCAGCAGCTTGGGGGCAGCAACTAATGAAAAACTGTTTTTT.

The chain is built from TRBV7-2 and TRBJ2-7; weak D call: TRBD2 (5 bases). This CDR3 has 13 residues. The germline V gene encodes CDR1 SGHTA and CDR2 FQGNSA. V was trimmed by 0 bases and J by 6 bases, leaving 9 bases between them. Here the CDR3 reads CASSLAEGSEQYF. CDR3 sequence (DNA): TGTGCCAGCAGCTTAGCTGAGGGAAGCGAGCAGTACTTC.

With regard to this clone: The same CDR3 is also encoded by other DNA sequences in this sample. The rearrangement links TRBV7-6 to TRBJ2-7; 8 bases are shared with TRBD1. CDR3 length: 15 residues. Germline V lookup: CDR1 SGHVS, CDR2 FNYEAQ. After removal of 3 bases from V and 2 bases from J, the junction contained 6 bases not matched to a gene. The CDR3 region has the DNA TGTGCCAGCAGCTTTGGGACAGGACTTACCTACGAGCAGTACTTC. This encodes CASSFGTGLTYEQYF. Full variable domain (outside the CDR3, taken from reference TRBV7-6 and TRBJ2-7): GAGVSQSPRYKVTKRGQDVALRCDPISGHVSLYWYRQALGQGPEFLTYFNYEAQQDKSGLPNDRFSAERPEGSISTLTIQRTEQRDSAMYRCASSFGTGLTYEQYFGPGTRLTVT.

The chain couples TRBV9 to TRBJ1-1; D uncertain. CDR3 size: 13 residues. Per the germline V gene, CDR1 is SGDLS and CDR2 is YYNGEE. V was shortened by 3 bases and J by 7 bases, with 13 bases between the two germline ends. Here the CDR3 reads CASSGGPGGEAFF. CDR3 DNA: TGTGCCAGCAGCGGAGGACCCGGAGGTGAAGCTTTCTTT.

This rearrangement joins TRBV6-5 to TRBJ1-2; tentative D call: TRBD1 (6 bases). The length of the CDR3 is 15 residues. Looked up from germline, CDR1 is MNHEY and CDR2 is SVGAGI. Trimming shortened V by 6 bases and J by 0 bases, and 14 bases separated the two germline ends. Here the CDR3 reads CASRNRQVSNYGYTF. CDR3 bases: TGTGCCAGCAGGAACCGACAGGTTTCTAACTATGGCTACACCTTC.

The chain has TRBV4-2 and TRBJ2-3, with unresolved D. CDR1 is LGHNA, CDR2 YNFKEQ, per germline. V was shortened by 0 bases and J by 2 bases, with 15 bases between the two germline ends. This CDR3 comprises 17 residues. The CDR3 sequence: CASSQDYPAPYTDTQYF. The CDR3 nucleotides read TGTGCCAGCAGCCAAGATTACCCAGCGCCCTACACAGATACGCAGTATTTT.

CDR3 protein: CASTRAGTDSYEQYF. The CDR3 coding sequence is TGTGCCAGCACGAGGGCCGGTACAGACTCCTACGAGCAGTACTTC. The gene calls are TRBV6-5 and TRBJ2-7, with D possibly matching TRBD2 (5 bases). The CDR3 length is 15 residues. V lost 7 bases to trimming and J lost 0 bases, with 16 bases between them. Germline V gene data show CDR1 as MNHEY and CDR2 as SVGAGI.

The V call is TRBV28, the J call TRBJ1-1; D call uncertain. V gave up 4 bases and J gave up 1 base, with 7 bases separating them. CDR3 length: 13 residues. The germline V gene encodes CDR1 MDHEN and CDR2 SYDVKM. CDR3 DNA sequence: TGTGCCAGCAGTTCTCCGGCGAACACTGAAGCTTTCTTT. Translated, it gives CASSSPANTEAFF.

The chain combines TRBV19 with TRBJ2-1; perhaps TRBD1 as D (6 bases). The CDR3 is made up of 14 amino acids. Trimming shortened V by 5 bases and J by 5 bases, and 13 bases separated the two germline ends. Germline loops: CDR1 LNHDA, CDR2 SQIVND (reference sequence). The CDR3 loop is CASSVTGDHNEQFF. The CDR3 nucleotides are TGTGCCAGTAGTGTGACAGGAGACCACAATGAGCAGTTCTTC.

This chain links TRBV5-4 with TRBJ2-7; D ambiguous. The germline V and J ends were trimmed by 0 bases and 2 bases, with 12 bases remaining between them. Germline CDR1 is SGHNT and CDR2 is YYREEE (reference sequence). The CDR3 spans 15 residues. This chain's CDR3 is CASSLDVGGTYEQYF. The DNA for the CDR3 is TGTGCCAGCAGCTTGGATGTTGGCGGTACCTACGAGCAGTACTTC.